This is a list of T cell receptor beta chains from one sample in a study of shared clonotypes between healthy human individuals. This table comes from immunoSEQ multiplex PCR, and its TCRdb copy is limited to in-frame clones, with some not included. The sample lists approximately 320,000 clones, approximately 79% occurring once. Sequenced sample: memory CD4+ T cells sorted from blood. The receptors stem from a man aged 25-45 years in good health. Both conserved end residues are part of each CDR3. The D gene is left open where the match is weak. Part of the rows lack a size; the others show once, few, many or a class for expanded clones.

D: .
J: TRBJ1-1
size: .
V: TRBV19
CDR3: CASRRRGTEAFF
DNA: TGTGCCAGTAGGAGGAGGGGGACTGAAGCTTTCTTT

D: TRBD1
J: TRBJ1-5
size: many
V: TRBV5-8
CDR3: CASRRGQHSNQPQHF
DNA: TGTGCCAGCAGAAGGGGACAGCATAGCAATCAGCCCCAGCATTTT

D: TRBD2
J: TRBJ2-7
size: .
V: TRBV28
CDR3: CASSWDYSTYEQYF
DNA: TGTGCCAGCAGCTGGGACTACTCGACCTACGAGCAGTACTTC

D: .
J: TRBJ1-2
size: .
V: TRBV6-1
CDR3: CASSEIRSYGYTF
DNA: TGTGCCAGCAGTGAAATACGGAGCTATGGCTACACCTTC

D: TRBD1
J: TRBJ1-2
size: .
V: TRBV25-1
CDR3: CASSRTGGSYGYTF
DNA: TGTGCCAGCAGTAGGACAGGCGGTAGCTATGGCTACACCTTC

D: .
J: TRBJ2-1
size: few
V: TRBV19
CDR3: CASSPEYRGDGFYNEQFF
DNA: TGTGCCAGTAGTCCCGAATATAGAGGGGACGGTTTCTACAATGAGCAGTTCTTC

D: TRBD1
J: TRBJ1-1
size: .
V: TRBV11-3
CDR3: CANSLDQGANTEAFF
DNA: TGTGCCAACAGCTTAGACCAGGGGGCGAACACTGAAGCTTTCTTT

D: .
J: TRBJ2-5
size: .
V: TRBV27
CDR3: CASSLSLGGQETQYF
DNA: TGTGCCAGCAGTTTATCGCTGGGGGGCCAAGAGACCCAGTACTTC

D: .
J: TRBJ1-5
size: .
V: TRBV28
CDR3: CASSFPNPYSNQPQHF
DNA: TGTGCCAGCAGTTTCCCCAACCCTTATAGCAATCAGCCCCAGCATTTT

D: TRBD2
J: TRBJ2-4
size: .
V: TRBV2
CDR3: CAGGGLATNQDF
DNA: TGTGCCGGGGGGGGACTAGCGACAAACCAGGACTTC

D: .
J: TRBJ2-7
size: .
V: TRBV29-1
CDR3: CSVVGRGDEQYF
DNA: TGCAGCGTTGTTGGCAGGGGAGACGAGCAGTACTTC

D: TRBD1
J: TRBJ2-3
size: many
V: TRBV6-1
CDR3: CASRSDRGNTDTQYF
DNA: TGTGCCAGCAGATCGGACAGGGGTAACACAGATACGCAGTATTTT

D: TRBD2
J: TRBJ2-7
size: .
V: TRBV30
CDR3: CAWRFTSGPYEQYF
DNA: TGTGCCTGGAGGTTTACTAGCGGGCCCTACGAGCAGTACTTC

D: .
J: TRBJ1-1
size: .
V: TRBV30
CDR3: CAWSVPAGSTEAFF
DNA: TGTGCCTGGAGTGTACCAGCGGGGAGCACTGAAGCTTTCTTT

D: .
J: TRBJ1-2
size: .
V: TRBV30
CDR3: CAWSYRTVSGGYTF
DNA: TGTGCCTGGAGTTACCGGACAGTGTCGGGAGGCTACACCTTC

D: .
J: TRBJ2-7
size: .
V: TRBV5-6
CDR3: CASSLGLVRGYEQYF
DNA: TGTGCCAGCAGCTTGGGCCTAGTAAGGGGCTACGAGCAGTACTTC

D: TRBD1
J: TRBJ1-5
size: once
V: TRBV6-1
CDR3: CASSEHRGVVQPQHF
DNA: TGTGCCAGCAGTGAACACAGGGGAGTAGTCCAGCCCCAGCATTTT

D: .
J: TRBJ1-5
size: .
V: TRBV28
CDR3: CASSLFGKNQPQHF
DNA: TGTGCCAGCAGTTTGTTCGGCAAAAATCAGCCCCAGCATTTT

D: TRBD2
J: TRBJ2-1
size: .
V: TRBV27
CDR3: CASKSSGRAHNEQFF
DNA: TGTGCCAGCAAGAGTAGCGGGAGGGCCCACAATGAGCAGTTCTTC

D: .
J: TRBJ2-7
size: .
V: TRBV28
CDR3: CASSSGGRYEQYF
DNA: TGTGCCAGCAGTAGTGGGGGGCGGTACGAGCAGTACTTC

D: .
J: TRBJ2-7
size: once
V: TRBV5-1
CDR3: CASSLTQSYEQYF
DNA: TGCGCCAGCAGCTTGACACAATCCTACGAGCAGTACTTC

D: .
J: TRBJ2-1
size: .
V: TRBV6-5
CDR3: CASSRPAANWKFF
DNA: TGTGCCAGCAGCAGACCGGCAGCGAATTGGAAGTTCTTC

D: .
J: TRBJ2-7
size: .
V: TRBV5-1
CDR3: CASSADRYEQYF
DNA: TGCGCCAGCAGCGCCGACAGGTACGAGCAGTACTTC

D: .
J: TRBJ2-2
size: medium-sized
V: TRBV11-2
CDR3: CASSRQVLAGELFF
DNA: TGTGCCAGCAGCCGACAGGTGTTGGCCGGGGAGCTGTTTTTT

D: .
J: TRBJ2-2
size: .
V: TRBV5-1
CDR3: CASSETGNTGELFF
DNA: TGCGCCAGCAGCGAGACGGGGAACACCGGGGAGCTGTTTTTT

D: TRBD1
J: TRBJ2-1
size: many
V: TRBV7-2
CDR3: CASSPGTGVKNEQFF
DNA: TGTGCCAGCAGCCCCGGGACAGGGGTTAAGAATGAGCAGTTCTTC

D: .
J: TRBJ2-7
size: .
V: TRBV9
CDR3: CASSVSGGGYEQYF
DNA: TGTGCCAGCAGCGTATCGGGTGGGGGCTACGAGCAGTACTTC

D: .
J: TRBJ1-1
size: .
V: TRBV18
CDR3: CASSPKTGANTEAFF
DNA: TGTGCCAGCTCTCCTAAGACAGGAGCGAACACTGAAGCTTTCTTT

D: .
J: TRBJ2-7
size: .
V: TRBV28
CDR3: CATRIRSYEQYF
DNA: TGTGCCACTAGGATTCGGTCCTACGAGCAGTACTTC

D: .
J: TRBJ1-3
size: .
V: TRBV7-9
CDR3: CASSLNTGRNTIYF
DNA: TGTGCCAGCAGCCTCAACACGGGCAGAAACACCATATATTTT

D: .
J: TRBJ1-6
size: few
V: TRBV5-5
CDR3: CASSLAGTGTWSPLHF
DNA: TGTGCCAGCAGCTTAGCAGGGACCGGGACATGGTCACCCCTCCACTTT

D: .
J: TRBJ2-4
size: .
V: TRBV6-1
CDR3: CASSEGGQADIQYF
DNA: TGTGCCAGCAGTGAGGGAGGACAGGCGGACATTCAGTACTTC

D: .
J: TRBJ2-7
size: .
V: TRBV5-1
CDR3: CASSLDLLEQYF
DNA: TGCGCCAGCAGCTTGGATCTTCTCGAGCAGTACTTC

D: TRBD1
J: TRBJ1-5
size: few
V: TRBV7-2
CDR3: CASSLGTGRVRQPQHF
DNA: TGTGCCAGCAGCCTTGGGACAGGGAGGGTACGGCAGCCCCAGCATTTT

D: .
J: TRBJ2-5
size: few
V: TRBV7-9
CDR3: CASSRTETQYF
DNA: TGTGCCAGCAGCAGAACAGAGACCCAGTACTTC

D: TRBD2
J: TRBJ2-2
size: .
V: TRBV6-1
CDR3: CASSEPAGVVGELFF
DNA: TGTGCCAGCAGTGAACCGGCGGGAGTCGTCGGGGAGCTGTTTTTT

D: .
J: TRBJ2-5
size: .
V: TRBV14
CDR3: CASSPYPTALGRETQYF
DNA: TGTGCCAGCAGCCCCTACCCGACCGCGCTGGGACGGGAGACCCAGTACTTC

D: .
J: TRBJ2-7
size: few
V: TRBV7-3
CDR3: CASSPGFGANEQYF
DNA: TGTGCCAGCAGTCCCGGGTTTGGGGCCAACGAGCAGTACTTC

D: .
J: TRBJ2-3
size: .
V: TRBV27
CDR3: CASESRRWSTDTQYF
DNA: TGTGCCAGCGAATCAAGGAGGTGGAGCACAGATACGCAGTATTTT

D: .
J: TRBJ2-3
size: .
V: TRBV6-6
CDR3: CASRNTFGVTDTQYF
DNA: TGTGCCAGCAGGAACACGTTCGGCGTCACAGATACGCAGTATTTT

D: TRBD2
J: TRBJ2-1
size: .
V: TRBV14
CDR3: CASSQGGRSGVYNEQFF
DNA: TGTGCCAGCAGCCAAGGAGGTAGGAGCGGGGTCTACAATGAGCAGTTCTTC